The present entry profiles one T cell receptor (beta chain) with its context. Its matching antigen is unknown. The V gene lost 0 bases and the J gene lost 6 bases, with 5 bases spanning the gap. Germline V lookup: CDR1 SGHTA, CDR2 FQGNSA. The CDR3 runs to 13 residues. The tumor tissue sample was taken at baseline before any treatment. TCRdb keeps only in-frame clones here, not all; method: immunoSEQ multiplex PCR. The data show some 7,200 clones, about 66% seen once. This record belongs to a study of circulating tumor DNA in untreated peripheral T-cell lymphoma. Points from the study as a whole: Baseline tissues yielded 86% and baseline serum roughly 64% tumor-specific clonotype detection.

The clonotype was recovered from a human donor with peripheral T-cell lymphoma. The V and J genes are TRBV7-2 and TRBJ2-2; D is uncertain. Specimen: tumor tissue. DNA of the CDR3: TGTGCCAGCAGCTTAGCGTCATCCGGGGAGCTGTTTTTT. Amino acids: CASSLASSGELFF.